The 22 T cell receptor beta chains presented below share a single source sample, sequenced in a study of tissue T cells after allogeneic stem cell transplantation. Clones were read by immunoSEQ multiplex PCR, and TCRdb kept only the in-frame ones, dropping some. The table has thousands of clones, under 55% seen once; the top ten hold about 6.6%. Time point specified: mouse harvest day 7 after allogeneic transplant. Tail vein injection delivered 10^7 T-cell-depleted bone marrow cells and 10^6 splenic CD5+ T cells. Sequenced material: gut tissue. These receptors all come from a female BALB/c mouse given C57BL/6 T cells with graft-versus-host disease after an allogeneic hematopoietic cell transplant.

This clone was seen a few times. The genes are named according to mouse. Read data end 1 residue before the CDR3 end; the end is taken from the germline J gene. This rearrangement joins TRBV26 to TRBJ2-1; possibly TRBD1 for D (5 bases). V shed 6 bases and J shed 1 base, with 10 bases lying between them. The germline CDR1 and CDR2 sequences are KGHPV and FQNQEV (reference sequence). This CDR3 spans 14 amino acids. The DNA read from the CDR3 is TGTGCCAGCAGGCGACAGACCAACTATGCTGAGCAGTTC. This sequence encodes CASRRQTNYAEQF. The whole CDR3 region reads CASRRQTNYAEQFF.

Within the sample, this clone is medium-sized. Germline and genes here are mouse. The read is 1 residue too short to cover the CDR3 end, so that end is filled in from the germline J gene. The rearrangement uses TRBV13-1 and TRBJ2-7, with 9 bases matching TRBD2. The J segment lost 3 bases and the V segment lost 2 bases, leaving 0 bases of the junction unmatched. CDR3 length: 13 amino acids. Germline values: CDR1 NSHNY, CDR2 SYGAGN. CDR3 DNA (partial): TGTGCCAGCAGTGACTGGGGGGGCTATGAACAGTAC. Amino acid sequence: CASSDWGGYEQY. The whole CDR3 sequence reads CASSDWGGYEQYF.

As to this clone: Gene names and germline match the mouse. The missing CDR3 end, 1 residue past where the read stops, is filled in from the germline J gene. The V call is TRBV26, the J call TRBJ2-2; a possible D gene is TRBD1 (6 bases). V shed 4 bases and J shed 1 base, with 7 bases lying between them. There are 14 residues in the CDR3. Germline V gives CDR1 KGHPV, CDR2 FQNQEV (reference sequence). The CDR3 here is CASSPGQNTGQLYF. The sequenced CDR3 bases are TGTGCCAGCAGTCCGGGACAAAACACCGGGCAGCTCTAC.

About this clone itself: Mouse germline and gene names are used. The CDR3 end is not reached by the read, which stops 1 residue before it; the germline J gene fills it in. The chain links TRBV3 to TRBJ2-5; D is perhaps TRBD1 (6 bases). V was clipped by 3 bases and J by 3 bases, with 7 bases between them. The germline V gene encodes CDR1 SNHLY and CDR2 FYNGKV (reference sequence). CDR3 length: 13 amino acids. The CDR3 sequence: CASSLRGQDTQYF. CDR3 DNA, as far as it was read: TGTGCCAGCAGCTTGAGGGGGCAAGACACCCAGTAC.

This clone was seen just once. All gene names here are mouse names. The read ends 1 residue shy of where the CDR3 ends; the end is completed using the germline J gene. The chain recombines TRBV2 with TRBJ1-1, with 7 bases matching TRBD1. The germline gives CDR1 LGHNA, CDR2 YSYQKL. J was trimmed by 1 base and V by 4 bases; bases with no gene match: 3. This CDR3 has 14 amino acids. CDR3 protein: CASSPGTENTEVFF. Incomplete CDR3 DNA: TGTGCCAGCAGCCCCGGGACAGAAAACACAGAAGTCTTC.

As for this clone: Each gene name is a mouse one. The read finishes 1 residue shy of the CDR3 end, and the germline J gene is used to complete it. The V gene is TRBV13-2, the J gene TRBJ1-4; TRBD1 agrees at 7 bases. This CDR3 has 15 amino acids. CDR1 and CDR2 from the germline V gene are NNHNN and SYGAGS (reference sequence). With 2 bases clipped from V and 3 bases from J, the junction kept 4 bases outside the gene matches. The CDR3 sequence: CASGEPQGANERLFF. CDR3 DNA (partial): TGTGCCAGCGGTGAGCCTCAGGGGGCCAACGAAAGATTATTT.

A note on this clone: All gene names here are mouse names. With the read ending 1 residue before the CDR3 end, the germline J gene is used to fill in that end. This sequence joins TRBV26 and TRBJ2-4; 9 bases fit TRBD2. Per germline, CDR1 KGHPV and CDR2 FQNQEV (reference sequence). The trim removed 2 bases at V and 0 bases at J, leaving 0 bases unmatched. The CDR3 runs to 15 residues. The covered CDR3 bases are TGTGCCAGCAGTCTGGGACTGGGGAGTCAAAACACCTTGTAC. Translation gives CASSLGLGSQNTLY. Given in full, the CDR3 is CASSLGLGSQNTLYF.

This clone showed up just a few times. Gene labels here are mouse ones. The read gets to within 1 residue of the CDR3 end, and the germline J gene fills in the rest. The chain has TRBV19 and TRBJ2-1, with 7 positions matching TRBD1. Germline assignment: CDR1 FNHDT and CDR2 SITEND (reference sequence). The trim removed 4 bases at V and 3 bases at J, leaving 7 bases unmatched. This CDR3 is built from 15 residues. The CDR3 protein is CASSPGTVGYAEQFF. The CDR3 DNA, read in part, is TGTGCCAGCAGTCCCGGGACAGTGGGCTATGCTGAGCAGTTC.

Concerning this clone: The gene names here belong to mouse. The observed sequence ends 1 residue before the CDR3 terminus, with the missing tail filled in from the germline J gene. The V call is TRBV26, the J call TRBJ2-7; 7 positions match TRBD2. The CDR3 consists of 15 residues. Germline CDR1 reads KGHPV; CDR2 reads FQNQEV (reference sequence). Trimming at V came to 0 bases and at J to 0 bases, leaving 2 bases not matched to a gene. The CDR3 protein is CASSLSGGSSYEQYF. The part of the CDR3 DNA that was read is TGTGCCAGCAGTCTGTCTGGGGGGAGCTCCTATGAACAGTAC. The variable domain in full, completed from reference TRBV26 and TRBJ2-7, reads NSKVIQTPRYLVKGQGQKAKMRCIPEKGHPVVFWYQQNKNNEFKFLINFQNQEVLQQIDMTEKRFSAECPSNSPCSLEIQSSEAGDSALYLCASSLSGGSSYEQYFGPGTRLTVL.

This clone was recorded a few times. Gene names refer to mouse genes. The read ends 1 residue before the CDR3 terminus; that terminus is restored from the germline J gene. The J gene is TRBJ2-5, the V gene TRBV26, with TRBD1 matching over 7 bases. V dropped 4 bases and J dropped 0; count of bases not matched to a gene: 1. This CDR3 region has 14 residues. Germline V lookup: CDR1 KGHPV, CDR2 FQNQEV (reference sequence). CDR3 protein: CASSRRGNQDTQYF. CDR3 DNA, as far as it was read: TGTGCCAGCAGTCGCAGGGGGAACCAAGACACCCAGTAC.

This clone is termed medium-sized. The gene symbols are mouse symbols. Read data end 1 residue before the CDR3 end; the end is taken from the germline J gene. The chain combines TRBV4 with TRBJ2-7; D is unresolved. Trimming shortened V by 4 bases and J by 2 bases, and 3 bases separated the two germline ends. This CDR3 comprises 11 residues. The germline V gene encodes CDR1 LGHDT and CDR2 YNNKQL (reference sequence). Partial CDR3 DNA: TGTGCCAGCAGCTTAACCTATGAACAGTAC. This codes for CASSLTYEQY. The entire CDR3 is CASSLTYEQYF.

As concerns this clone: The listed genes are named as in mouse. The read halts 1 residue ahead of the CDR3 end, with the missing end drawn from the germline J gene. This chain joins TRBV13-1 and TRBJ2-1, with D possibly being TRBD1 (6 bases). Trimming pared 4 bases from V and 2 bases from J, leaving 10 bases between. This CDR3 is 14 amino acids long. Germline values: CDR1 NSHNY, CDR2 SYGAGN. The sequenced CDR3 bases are TGTGCCAGCAGTCCCGGGACATACTATGCTGAGCAGTTC. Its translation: CASSPGTYYAEQF. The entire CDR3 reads CASSPGTYYAEQFF.

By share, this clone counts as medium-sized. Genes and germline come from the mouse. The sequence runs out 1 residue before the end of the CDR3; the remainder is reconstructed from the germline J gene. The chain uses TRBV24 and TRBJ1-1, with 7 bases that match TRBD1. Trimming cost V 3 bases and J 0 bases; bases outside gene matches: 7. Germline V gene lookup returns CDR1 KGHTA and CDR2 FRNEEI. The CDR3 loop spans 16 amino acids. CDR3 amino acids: CASSLDDRAANTEVFF. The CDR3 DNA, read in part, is TGTGCCAGCAGTCTCGATGACAGGGCAGCAAACACAGAAGTCTTC.

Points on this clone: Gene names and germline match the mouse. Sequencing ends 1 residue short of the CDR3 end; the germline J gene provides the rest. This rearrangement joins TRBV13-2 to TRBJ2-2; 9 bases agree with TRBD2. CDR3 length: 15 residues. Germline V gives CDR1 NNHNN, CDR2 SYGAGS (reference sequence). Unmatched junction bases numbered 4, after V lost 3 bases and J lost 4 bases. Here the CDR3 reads CASGAGGGSTGQLYF. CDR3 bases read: TGTGCCAGCGGTGCTGGGGGGGGAAGCACCGGGCAGCTCTAC.

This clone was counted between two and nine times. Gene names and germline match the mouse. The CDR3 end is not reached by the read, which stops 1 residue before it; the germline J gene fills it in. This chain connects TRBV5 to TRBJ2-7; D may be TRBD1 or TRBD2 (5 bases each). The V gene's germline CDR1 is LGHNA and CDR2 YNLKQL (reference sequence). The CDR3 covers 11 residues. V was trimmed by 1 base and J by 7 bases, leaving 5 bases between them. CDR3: CASSQGGEQYF. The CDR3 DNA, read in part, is TGTGCCAGCAGCCAAGGGGGGGAACAGTAC.

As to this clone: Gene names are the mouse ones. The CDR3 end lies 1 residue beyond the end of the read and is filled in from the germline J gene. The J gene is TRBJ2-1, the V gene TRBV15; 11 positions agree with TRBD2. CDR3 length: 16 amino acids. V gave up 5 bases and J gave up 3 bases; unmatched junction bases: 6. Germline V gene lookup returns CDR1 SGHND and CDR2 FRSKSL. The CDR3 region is CASSLDWGGGYAEQFF. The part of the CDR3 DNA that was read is TGTGCCAGCAGTCTCGACTGGGGGGGTGGCTATGCTGAGCAGTTC.

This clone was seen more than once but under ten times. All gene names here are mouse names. The CDR3 DNA, read in part, is TGCACCTGCAGTGCTGGGGGAAGCTCCTATGAACAGTAC. It specifies CTCSAGGSSYEQY. The full CDR3 sequence reads CTCSAGGSSYEQYF. The chain recombines TRBV1 with TRBJ2-7, with D possibly being TRBD2 (6 bases). The read ends 1 residue early relative to the CDR3; the germline J gene fills the gap. The CDR3 length is 14 residues. The germline V and J ends were trimmed by 3 bases and 0 bases, with 9 bases remaining between them. Germline-derived CDR1 and CDR2 are NSQYPW and LRSPGD (reference sequence).

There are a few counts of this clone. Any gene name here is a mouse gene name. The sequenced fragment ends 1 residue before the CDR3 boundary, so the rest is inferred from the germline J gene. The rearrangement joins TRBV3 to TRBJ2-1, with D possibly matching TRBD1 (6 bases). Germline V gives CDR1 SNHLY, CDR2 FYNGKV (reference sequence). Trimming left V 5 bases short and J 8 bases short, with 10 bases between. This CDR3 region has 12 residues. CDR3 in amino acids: CASSLTGTEQFF. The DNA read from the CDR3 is TGTGCCAGCAGCCTCACAGGGACTGAGCAGTTC.

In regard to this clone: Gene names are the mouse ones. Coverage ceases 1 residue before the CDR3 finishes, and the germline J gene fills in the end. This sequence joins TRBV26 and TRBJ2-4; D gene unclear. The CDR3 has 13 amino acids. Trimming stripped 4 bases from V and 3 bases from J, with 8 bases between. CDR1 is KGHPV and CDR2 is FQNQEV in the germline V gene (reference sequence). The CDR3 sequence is CASSQGGQNTLYF. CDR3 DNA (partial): TGTGCCAGCAGTCAGGGAGGACAAAACACCTTGTAC.

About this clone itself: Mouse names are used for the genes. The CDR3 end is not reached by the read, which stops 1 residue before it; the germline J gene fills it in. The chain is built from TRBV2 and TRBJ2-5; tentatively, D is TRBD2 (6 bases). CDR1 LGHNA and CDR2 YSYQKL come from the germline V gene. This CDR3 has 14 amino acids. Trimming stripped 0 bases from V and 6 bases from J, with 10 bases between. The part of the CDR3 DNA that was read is TGTGCCAGCAGCCAAGATACTGGGAAGGACACCCAGTAC. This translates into CASSQDTGKDTQY. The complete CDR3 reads CASSQDTGKDTQYF.

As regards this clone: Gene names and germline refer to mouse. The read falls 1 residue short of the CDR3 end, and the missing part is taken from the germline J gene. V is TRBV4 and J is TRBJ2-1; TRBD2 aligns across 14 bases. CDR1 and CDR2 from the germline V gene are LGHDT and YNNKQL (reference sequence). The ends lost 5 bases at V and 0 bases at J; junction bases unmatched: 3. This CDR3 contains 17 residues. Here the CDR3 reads CASSRDWGGYNYAEQFF. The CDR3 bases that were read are TGTGCCAGCAGCCGGGACTGGGGGGGCTATAACTATGCTGAGCAGTTC.

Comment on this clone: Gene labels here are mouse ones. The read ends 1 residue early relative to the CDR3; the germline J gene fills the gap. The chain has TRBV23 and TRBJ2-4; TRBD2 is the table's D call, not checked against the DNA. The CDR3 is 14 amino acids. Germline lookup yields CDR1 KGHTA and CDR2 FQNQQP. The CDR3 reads CSSSQSGGQNTLYF. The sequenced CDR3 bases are TGCTCCAGCAGTCAATCTGGGGGTCAAAACACCTTGTAC.